Listed below are T cell receptor beta chains from one sample, sequenced in a study of Graves' ophthalmopathy and Graves' hyperthyroidism. TCRdb redid the calling of the multiplex PCR reads with MiXCR, one entry per CDR3 protein. The sample consists of more than 550,000 distinct CDR3 sequences, about 41% of them appearing once. Sequencing was done on a sample of peripheral blood. Every receptor here comes from an adult man with Graves' ophthalmopathy. Each CDR3 is given with its conserved first and last residue. A D gene is named only where the DNA matches it firmly. Some rows mark clone size as missing; the rest say once, few, many or name a class of expanded clone.

>TRBJ2-5|TRBD1|TRBV13|-
CASSPGQGQTGQYF
TGTGCCAGCAGCCCGGGACAGGGGCAAACGGGCCAGTACTTC
>TRBJ2-7|-|TRBV14|many
CASSQERDGIRYEQYF
TGTGCCAGCAGCCAAGAACGGGACGGGATACGCTACGAGCAGTACTTC
>TRBJ2-3|-|TRBV7-3|-
CASSLEAQSRDTQYF
TGTGCCAGCAGCTTGGAGGCACAGTCGCGAGATACGCAGTATTTT
>TRBJ2-5|-|TRBV5-1|-
CASSLAGGGDSQETQYF
TGCGCCAGCAGCTTGGCCGGAGGGGGGGATTCCCAAGAGACCCAGTACTTC
>TRBJ1-2|-|TRBV12-3/TRBV12-4|many
CASSLVDSGYTF
TGTGCCAGCAGTTTAGTGGACAGTGGCTACACCTTC
>TRBJ1-4|-|TRBV20-1|-
CSAASDEKLFF
TGCAGTGCCGCTTCAGATGAAAAACTGTTTTTT
>TRBJ1-5|TRBD1|TRBV27|-
CASSLEGAGGQPQHF
TGTGCCAGCAGTTTAGAGGGGGCTGGGGGTCAGCCCCAGCATTTT
>TRBJ1-2|TRBD1|TRBV19|many
CASSILTGVYYGYTF
TGTGCCAGTAGTATCCTTACAGGGGTATACTATGGCTACACCTTC
>TRBJ2-5|TRBD1|TRBV25-1|-
CAQGGQGAETQYF
TGTGCTCAGGGGGGACAGGGGGCAGAGACCCAGTACTTC
>TRBJ2-7|TRBD2|TRBV20-1|many
CSARGLADYEQYF
TGCAGTGCTAGAGGGCTAGCGGACTACGAGCAGTACTTC
>TRBJ2-7|-|TRBV19|many
CASTLNGRGPYEQYF
TGTGCCAGTACCCTAAATGGGAGAGGGCCCTACGAGCAGTACTTC
>TRBJ1-5|-|TRBV10-3|many
CASSPAGTGHSNQPQHF
TGTGCCAGCAGCCCCGCCGGTACGGGACATAGCAATCAGCCCCAGCATTTT
>TRBJ1-5|-|TRBV2|-
CASSDLLGLYTGNQPQHF
TGTGCCAGCAGTGACCTCCTGGGGCTTTATACGGGCAATCAGCCCCAGCATTTT
>TRBJ2-2|-|TRBV7-2|many
CASSFKGRNTGELFF
TGTGCCAGCAGCTTTAAGGGTCGGAACACCGGGGAGCTGTTTTTT
>TRBJ1-4|-|TRBV4-3|few
CASSPQGFRGEKLFF
TGCGCCAGCAGCCCACAGGGCTTTAGAGGAGAAAAACTGTTTTTT
>TRBJ2-5|TRBD1|TRBV6-5|-
CASSKFGQEETQYF
TGTGCCAGCAGTAAGTTCGGACAGGAAGAGACCCAGTACTTC
>TRBJ2-2|-|TRBV4-1|few
CASSQDGWRGRAGELFF
TGCGCCAGCAGCCAAGATGGCTGGCGGGGGCGCGCCGGGGAGCTGTTTTTT
>TRBJ2-7|-|TRBV4-2|-
CASSPQRSVLGYEQYF
TGTGCCAGCAGCCCTCAACGCAGCGTCCTCGGGTACGAGCAGTACTTC
>TRBJ2-6|-|TRBV12-3/TRBV12-4|many
CASSFRGPGANVLTF
TGTGCCAGCAGTTTCAGGGGACCTGGGGCCAACGTCCTGACTTTC
>TRBJ1-1|TRBD1|TRBV7-9|-
CASSQTGKAFF
TGTGCCAGCAGTCAGACAGGGAAAGCTTTCTTT
>TRBJ1-1|-|TRBV10-3|-
CASRSRRYTEAFF
TGTGCCAGCAGATCTCGGAGGTACACTGAAGCTTTCTTT
>TRBJ1-6|-|TRBV10-3|-
CASSEMGDNSSLHF
TGTGCCAGCAGTGAAATGGGGGATAATTCATCCCTCCACTTT
>TRBJ1-1|TRBD1|TRBV10-3|many
CASETGTGIVEAFF
TGTGCCAGCGAAACCGGGACAGGGATCGTTGAAGCTTTCTTT
>TRBJ1-1|-|TRBV9|many
CASSVAWGAEAFF
TGTGCCAGCAGCGTAGCCTGGGGCGCTGAAGCTTTCTTT
>TRBJ2-7|TRBD1|TRBV7-9|-
CASSSPGTGPSYEQYF
TGTGCCAGCAGTTCCCCCGGGACAGGACCCTCCTACGAGCAGTACTTC
>TRBJ2-1|TRBD1|TRBV29-1|few
CSVERQGLPYNEQFF
TGCAGCGTTGAGAGACAGGGTTTACCCTACAATGAGCAGTTCTTC
>TRBJ1-1|TRBD1|TRBV10-3|-
CASRPPLRDSEAFF
TGTGCCAGCAGGCCACCCCTGCGGGACAGTGAAGCTTTCTTT
>TRBJ2-5|TRBD2|TRBV10-3|-
CAISKGLAGGETQYF
TGTGCCATCAGTAAGGGACTAGCGGGAGGAGAGACCCAGTACTTC
>TRBJ1-1|TRBD1|TRBV6-5|-
CASRSAGTGNTEAFF
TGTGCCAGCAGGTCTGCCGGGACAGGGAACACTGAAGCTTTCTTT
>TRBJ2-6|-|TRBV15|many
CATSRDERSASSGANVLTF
TGTGCCACCAGCAGAGATGAAAGGTCAGCGAGCTCTGGGGCCAACGTCCTGACTTTC
>TRBJ1-1|TRBD1|TRBV9|-
CASSATGGKAFF
TGTGCCAGCAGCGCGACAGGGGGAAAAGCTTTCTTT
>TRBJ1-2|-|TRBV10-3|many
CASSYRTENYGYTF
TGTGCCAGCAGTTACCGGACAGAAAACTATGGCTACACCTTC
>TRBJ1-5|TRBD1|TRBV9|many
CASSVGQGGGPQHF
TGTGCCAGCAGCGTTGGACAGGGAGGAGGACCCCAGCATTTT
>TRBJ2-7|-|TRBV20-1|many
CSASPLAISSYEQYF
TGCAGTGCTAGCCCACTAGCTATTAGCTCCTACGAGCAGTACTTC
>TRBJ2-7|-|TRBV5-1|many
CASSLADNLSYEQYF
TGCGCCAGCAGCTTGGCCGACAACCTGTCCTACGAGCAGTACTTC
>TRBJ2-5|TRBD2|TRBV10-3|-
CASQVAGGQETQYF
TGTGCCAGCCAAGTTGCGGGAGGGCAAGAGACCCAGTACTTC
>TRBJ2-7|TRBD1|TRBV7-9|-
CASTRTGGFHEQYF
TGCGCCAGCACCCGGACAGGGGGCTTCCACGAGCAGTACTTC
>TRBJ1-1|-|TRBV2|-
CASVQPWGTEAFF
TGTGCCAGCGTTCAACCCTGGGGCACTGAAGCTTTCTTT
>TRBJ2-2|-|TRBV25-1|many
CASSESGEAGELFF
TGTGCCAGCAGTGAATCGGGGGAGGCCGGGGAGCTGTTTTTT
>TRBJ1-1|-|TRBV9|many
CASSVRGSTEAFF
TGTGCCAGCAGCGTAAGGGGGTCCACTGAAGCTTTCTTT
>TRBJ1-1|-|TRBV9|-
CASSREGRWTEAFF
TGTGCCAGCAGCAGAGAGGGGAGGTGGACTGAAGCTTTCTTT
>TRBJ1-6|-|TRBV12-3/TRBV12-4|many
CASRPQGWGSPLHF
TGTGCCAGCAGACCACAGGGTTGGGGTTCACCCCTCCACTTT
>TRBJ1-2|-|TRBV9|few
CASSVGGRTYGYTF
TGTGCCAGCAGCGTCGGGGGGCGTACCTATGGCTACACCTTC
>TRBJ2-7|-|TRBV5-1|few
CASSLGHQGSGSYEQYF
TGCGCCAGCAGCTTGGGGCACCAGGGGTCGGGATCCTACGAGCAGTACTTC
>TRBJ1-2|TRBD1|TRBV10-3|-
CAIVGQGSYGYTF
TGTGCCATCGTCGGACAGGGGTCCTATGGCTACACCTTC
>TRBJ2-2|TRBD2|TRBV12-3/TRBV12-4|-
CASSLEASGTGELFF
TGTGCCAGCAGTTTAGAGGCTAGCGGCACCGGGGAGCTGTTTTTT
>TRBJ2-2|TRBD1|TRBV5-4|-
CASSLPGTEIRELFF
TGTGCCAGCAGCCTGCCCGGGACAGAGATCCGGGAGCTGTTTTTT
>TRBJ2-7|TRBD1|TRBV6-2/TRBV6-3|-
CASTTKRQGFYEQYF
TGTGCCAGCACCACCAAAAGACAGGGATTTTACGAGCAGTACTTC
>TRBJ2-5|-|TRBV7-2|many
CASSLEGGQETQYF
TGTGCCAGCAGCTTAGAGGGGGGCCAAGAGACCCAGTACTTC
>TRBJ1-5|-|TRBV10-3|-
CASRPDTYSNQPQHF
TGTGCCAGCAGACCGGACACCTATAGCAATCAGCCCCAGCATTTT
>TRBJ2-5|-|TRBV29-1|-
CAWQNRRQETQYF
TGTGCCTGGCAAAACAGGAGGCAAGAGACCCAGTACTTC
>TRBJ1-5|TRBD1|TRBV2|-
CASSEGQGRQETQHF
TGTGCCAGCAGTGAGGGACAGGGTAGGCAAGAGACCCAGCATTTT
>TRBJ1-3|-|TRBV12-3/TRBV12-4|few
CASSTYTGNTIYF
TGTGCCAGCAGTACCTACACGGGAAACACCATATATTTT
>TRBJ2-2|TRBD1|TRBV6-1|-
CASRAPGQAAGELFF
TGTGCCAGCAGGGCCCCGGGACAGGCGGCCGGGGAGCTGTTTTTT
>TRBJ2-7|TRBD1|TRBV25-1|-
CASLGGTGGHEQYF
TGTGCCAGCTTGGGAGGGACAGGGGGCCACGAGCAGTACTTC
>TRBJ1-1|TRBD1|TRBV19|few
CAWSRRTGDTEAFF
TGTGCCTGGAGCCGGAGGACAGGGGACACTGAAGCTTTCTTT
>TRBJ2-7|TRBD2|TRBV10-3|-
CAISDSGQGYEQYF
TGTGCCATCAGTGATAGCGGGCAAGGGTACGAGCAGTACTTC